The source of this TCR beta chain is a study of blood T cell repertoires in COVID-19 (dated by TCRdb to about 2020). Study-wide context: The collaborator samples originated in the United States, Italy and Spain and spanned the acute and convalescent phases of COVID-19. Nearly every sample came with metadata listing a de-identified subject ID, COVID-19 status, age in years and sex. A freely available public database, intended as a resource for researchers studying the immune response to SARS-CoV-2, is where the repertoires were released. Subjects who had been exposed to COVID-19, were actively infected with it, or had recovered from it provided the deeply sampled blood TCRbeta repertoires that made up the dataset. The prospective study material was composed of cDNA or gDNA derived from T cells, B-cell-depleted T cells, or PBMCs. The samples were drawn from two sources: the first 160 participants of the ongoing ImmuneRACE study, and over 950 subjects contributed by 6 global collaborators. HLA class I and class II types, where available, came from metadata supplied by the sample provider rather than from assay-based typing. What the study reported, not specific to this receptor: The amount of clinical and demographic metadata varied by source and participant and was provided uncurated.

TCRbeta CDR3 regions were amplified from genomic DNA by means of the immunoSEQ Assay, a bias-controlled multiplex PCR. Under the source paper's analysis protocol: The number of nucleated cells in each sample was estimated from the amplification of reference gene primers within the assay. To quantify the absolute abundance of each unique TCRbeta CDR3 rearrangement, sequence reads were collapsed and filtered. Productive Simpson clonality was computed per sample as the square root of Simpson's diversity index over productive rearrangements. TCRdb limited this immuneACCESS table to in-frame rearrangements with V and J called. A share of clones is missing; checked studies link under half to unresolved V genes, and the rest is unexplained. V and J calls plus clone size are reproduced from that table; the DNA served to infer D and trimming. The sample includes about 180,000 clones, with approximately 80% observed a single time. The ten largest make up about 6.4% of the sample.

For this clone: Its antigen has not been determined. Per-base qualities were not stored, and no clone one base away is much larger.

Whole blood was collected in K2EDTA tubes by collaborating institutions according to the institutions' own protocols. For TCRbeta analysis, collaborator samples were shipped as frozen whole blood, as isolated PBMCs, or as DNA extracted from either sample type. Based on the germline V gene (reference sequence), the CDR1 and CDR2 sequences are MNHNY and SVGAGI. Its CDR3 holds 16 amino acids, cysteine through phenylalanine. The sequence is cut down to CDR3 DNA, 48 bases in frame from base 1. V is pruned by 2 bases and J by 0 bases, leaving 6 bases of the junction without a gene match. The chain links TRBV6-6 with TRBJ1-1; TRBD1 fits 7 bases in the junction. This TCR was recovered from a human donor in a cohort sampled during active COVID-19. What was sequenced was peripheral blood. In nucleotides, the sequence is TGTGCCAGCAGTTACAGGGACAGAAACATGAACACTGAAGCTTTCTTT. Translated, this is CASSYRDRNMNTEAFF.